The 7 T cell receptor beta chains presented below share a single source sample, sequenced in a study of human T cells and chemical hapten exposure. Time point defined: patch test 2, 6 weeks after DPC sensitization. Treatment denoted: therapeutic diphenylcyclopropenone sensitization with weekly scalp DPC. TCRdb analysed the RACE reads with MiXCR anew, one entry per CDR3 protein. The table has about 380,000 distinct CDR3 sequences, about 6.3% seen once. The starting material was whole blood, obtained in connection with sensitization to the hapten diphenylcyclopropenone (DPC). Receptor source: a woman aged 18-29 years with alopecia areata. Some clones in this sample may be carry-over from other donors' samples.

In its sample, this clonotype was seen a few times. The chain uses TRBV12-3 or TRBV12-4 and TRBJ2-5; weak D call: TRBD1 (6 bases). The CDR3 covers 15 residues. V was pared by 7 bases and J by 4 bases, with 19 bases between. This CDR3 is CASTQLGEGGETQYF. CDR3 nucleotides: TGTGCCAGCACCCAACTGGGGGAAGGGGGAGAGACCCAGTACTTC.

This clonotype appeared a few times. This chain uses TRBV6-2 or TRBV6-3 with TRBJ1-2; unclear D gene. V lost 3 bases, J lost 3 bases, and 8 bases lay in between. CDR3 length equals 13 residues. Germline V gene sequence: CDR1 MNHEY, CDR2 SVGEGT. DNA for the CDR3: TGTGCCAGCAGTTATCAAATTGACTATGGCTACACCTTC. This encodes CASSYQIDYGYTF.

A few counts support this clonotype. V gene TRBV12-3 or TRBV12-4 combines with J gene TRBJ1-5, with D hard to call. V dropped 2 bases and J dropped 5 bases, with 4 bases sitting between them. CDR3 length: 12 amino acids. In nucleotides, the CDR3 is TGTGCCAGCAGTTTAACGCATCAGCCCCAGCATTTT. It encodes CASSLTHQPQHF.

This clonotype was picked up a small number of times. This chain joins TRBV14 and TRBJ2-2; D is uncertain. CDR3 size: 14 residues. Trimming removed 2 bases at V and 4 bases at J, with 8 bases between. Germline CDR1 SGHDN, CDR2 FVKESK. The CDR3 nucleotides are TGTGCCAGCAGCCAATTTGACCTCACCGGGGAGCTGTTTTTT. This gives the protein CASSQFDLTGELFF.

The chain recombines TRBV19 with TRBJ2-2; TRBD1 is a possible D gene (6 bases). The CDR3 has 13 amino acids. Germline-derived CDR1 and CDR2 are LNHDA and SQIVND (reference sequence). The CDR3 loop is CVAGKRGTGELFF. CDR3 bases: TGTGTCGCAGGGAAAAGGGGGACCGGGGAGCTGTTTTTT.

J is TRBJ2-2 and V is TRBV20-1; 7 nucleotides agree with TRBD1. The CDR3 has 15 amino acids. Germline CDR1 is DFQATT and CDR2 is SNEGSKA (reference sequence). The V segment lost 2 bases and the J segment 2 bases; nucleotides outside the gene matches: 5. DNA of the CDR3: TGCAGTGCTAGACGGGGACAGACAAACACCGGGGAGCTGTTTTTT. It yields the protein CSARRGQTNTGELFF.

A remark on this clonotype: A junction end diverges from the germline sequence, so it may reflect a read error. This rearrangement joins TRBV10-3 to TRBJ2-7; no reliable D call. Germline CDR1 and CDR2: ENHRY and SYGVKD. The CDR3 is 11 amino acids. As DNA, the CDR3 is TGTGCCATCAGTGAGTCCTTCGAGCAGTACTTC. Translated, it gives CAISESFEQYF.